The sequence of this T cell receptor beta chain was determined in a study of cytomegalovirus exposure and HLA in healthy donors. With 60 Vbeta and 13 Jbeta primers, the PCR was carried out. Using immunoSEQ multiplex PCR, the repertoire was profiled, and TCRdb retains in-frame clones only, with some absent. The table has around 140,000 clones, approximately 80% seen once; the top ten hold 5% to 8%. From germline, CDR1 is SGHTA and CDR2 FQGNSA. CDR3 size: 15 residues. The V gene end was trimmed by 2 bases and the J gene end by 6 bases; junction bases not matched to a gene: 9. V and J are TRBV7-2 and TRBJ2-7, with TRBD1 matching over 8 bases. Material for sequencing was PBMCs. This TCR was sampled from a woman between 40 and 50 years old in good health and CMV-seropositive. CDR3 sequence reads: CASSLPDRGRSEQYF. In nucleotides, the CDR3 is TGTGCCAGCAGCTTACCAGACAGGGGTCGAAGCGAGCAGTACTTC.